The 4 T cell receptor beta chains given below trace back to one sample, sequenced in a study of T cell responses to AZD1222 COVID-19 vaccine. This table comes from immunoSEQ multiplex PCR, and its TCRdb copy is limited to in-frame clones, with some not included. The sample lists roughly 150,000 clones, about 87% occurring once. The sample was peripheral blood, taken on day 0 of AZD1222 vaccination. The source of these receptors is an adult in good health.

The V call is TRBV19, the J call TRBJ1-1; 9 nucleotides line up with TRBD1. The CDR3 contains 12 residues. Germline trimming cut 11 bases from V and 4 bases from J; bases unmatched to any gene: 5. Germline CDR1 LNHDA, CDR2 SQIVND (reference sequence). This CDR3 reads CASRTGATEAFF. The CDR3 nucleotides read TGTGCCTCCCGGACAGGGGCCACTGAAGCTTTCTTT.

This sequence joins TRBV19 and TRBJ1-3; D call uncertain. Germline V CDR1 and CDR2: LNHDA, SQIVND (reference sequence). Trimming shortened V by 7 bases and J by 4 bases, and 14 bases separated the two germline ends. CDR3 length equals 14 residues. CDR3 in amino acids: CASTPGWGGNTIYF. The CDR3 DNA sequence: TGTGCCAGTACCCCTGGGTGGGGAGGAAACACCATATATTTT.

The V call is TRBV7-2, the J call TRBJ2-7, with 7 bases aligning to TRBD2. Trimming cost V 6 bases and J 3 bases; bases outside gene matches: 8. The CDR3 is 14 residues long. The germline V gene has CDR1 SGHTA and CDR2 FQGNSA. This CDR3 reads CASRSGLEIYEQYF. CDR3 sequence (DNA): TGTGCCAGCAGATCCGGACTAGAGATCTACGAGCAGTACTTC.

The chain has TRBV14 and TRBJ1-2; D unclear. The ends were cut back, 0 bases at V and 4 bases at J, with 12 bases in the middle. The CDR3 sequence is 15 residues long. Per germline, CDR1 SGHDN and CDR2 FVKESK. The CDR3 here is CASSQETGHGYGYTF. For the CDR3, the DNA is TGTGCCAGCAGCCAAGAAACCGGTCACGGCTATGGCTACACCTTC.